These 16 T cell receptor beta chains came from one sample sequenced in a study of T cells in Graves' hyperthyroidism and ophthalmopathy. TCR beta CDR3 regions were amplified from RNA transcripts. An initial round of RT-PCR targeting the TCR CDR3 relied on the HTBI primer set. Via MiXCR, TCRdb re-called the multiplex PCR reads, giving one row per CDR3 protein. The table records about 400,000 distinct CDR3 sequences, around 14% of them present only once. Source material: blood. All receptors come from a woman aged 25-40 years with Graves' hyperthyroidism.

The sample holds many counts of this clonotype. The chain employs TRBV2 and TRBJ2-7, with D perhaps matching TRBD2 (6 bases). The V and J ends lost 6 bases and 5 bases respectively, with 23 bases between them. CDR1 and CDR2 from the germline V gene are SNHLY and FYNNEI. This CDR3 has 16 amino acids. CDR3 in amino acids: CASSHNVASVRDEQYF. The CDR3 DNA sequence: TGTGCCAGCAGCCACAATGTCGCTAGCGTGAGGGACGAGCAGTACTTC. Drawing the rest from reference TRBV2 and TRBJ2-7, the complete variable domain is EPEVTQTPSHQVTQMGQEVILRCVPISNHLYFYWYRQILGQKVEFLVSFYNNEISEKSEIFDDQFSVERPDGSNFTLKIRSTKLEDSAMYFCASSHNVASVRDEQYFGPGTRLTVT.

The V call is TRBV20-1, the J call TRBJ2-7; D is perhaps TRBD2 (5 bases). V dropped 6 bases and J dropped 1 base, with 10 bases sitting between them. Germline CDR1 and CDR2: DFQATT and SNEGSKA (reference sequence). The CDR3 is 12 amino acids. CDR3 in amino acids: CSAARDSYEQYF. Written as DNA, the CDR3 is TGCAGTGCCGCCCGGGATTCCTACGAGCAGTACTTC.

The V gene is TRBV20-1, the J gene TRBJ1-4; no clear D. V lost 0 bases, J lost 10 bases, and 18 bases lay in between. The CDR3 runs to 15 residues. CDR1 is DFQATT, CDR2 SNEGSKA, per germline (reference sequence). The CDR3 nucleotides are TGCAGTGCTAGAGATCAGGACCAGGAGGTGGGAAAACTGTTTTTT. As protein: CSARDQDQEVGKLFF.

This clonotype was counted at least ten times. This chain uses TRBV28 with TRBJ2-1; D gene unclear. This CDR3 is built from 17 residues. Germline loops: CDR1 MDHEN, CDR2 SYDVKM. V was cut by 6 bases and J by 0 bases, with 18 bases left in between. The CDR3, as DNA: TGTGCCAGCAGGCGTCTGTCAGGCCTGAGCTCCTACAATGAGCAGTTCTTC. It specifies CASRRLSGLSSYNEQFF.

J is TRBJ2-1 and V is TRBV24-1; 10 nucleotides line up with TRBD2. With 2 bases clipped from V and 6 bases from J, the junction kept 9 bases outside the gene matches. Germline-derived CDR1 and CDR2 are KGHDR and SFDVKD. The CDR3 covers 17 residues. CDR3 in amino acids: CATSDYKREGDPNEQFF. The CDR3 DNA is TGTGCCACCAGTGATTACAAGCGGGAGGGAGACCCCAATGAGCAGTTCTTC.

The V and J genes are TRBV20-1 and TRBJ1-5; unclear D gene. Trimming shortened V by 1 base and J by 0 bases, and 13 bases separated the two germline ends. The V gene's germline CDR1 is DFQATT and CDR2 SNEGSKA (reference sequence). The CDR3 is made up of 16 amino acids. CDR3 sequence (DNA): TGCAGTGCTAGAGCCGGTTTTGGGTATAGCAATCAGCCCCAGCATTTT. This encodes CSARAGFGYSNQPQHF.

The chain couples TRBV2 to TRBJ2-1; 10 bases are shared with TRBD2. The germline gives CDR1 SNHLY, CDR2 FYNNEI. CDR3 length: 15 residues. The ends lost 6 bases at V and 5 bases at J; junction bases unmatched: 7. The CDR3 loop is CASSRGLAANNEQFF. Here the CDR3 DNA reads TGTGCCAGCAGCCGCGGACTAGCGGCCAACAATGAGCAGTTCTTC.

V gene TRBV30 combines with J gene TRBJ2-1; tentatively, D is TRBD2 (5 bases). This CDR3 has 13 amino acids. With 5 bases removed from V and 8 bases from J, the gap between germline ends came to 16 bases. The germline gives CDR1 GTSNPN, CDR2 SVGIG (reference sequence). The CDR3: CAWGQEVFDEQFF. As DNA, the CDR3 is TGTGCCTGGGGCCAGGAGGTCTTTGATGAGCAGTTCTTC.

This clonotype appeared many times. The chain recombines TRBV20-1 with TRBJ2-1, with D possibly TRBD2 on 6 matching bases. V was pared by 1 base and J by 2 bases, with 15 bases between. This CDR3 has 16 amino acids. From germline, CDR1 is DFQATT and CDR2 SNEGSKA (reference sequence). The CDR3 DNA follows: TGCAGTGCTAGAGTTGGCGTAGGCGGGGCCTACAATGAGCAGTTCTTC. It codes for CSARVGVGGAYNEQFF.

This clonotype was seen repeatedly, ten times or more. The rearrangement links TRBV27 to TRBJ2-7; 7 nucleotides line up with TRBD2. The CDR3 is 16 residues long. The junction had 8 bases not matched to a gene; V was cut back by 0 bases and J by 3 bases. Per germline, CDR1 MNHEY and CDR2 SMNVEV (reference sequence). As DNA, the CDR3 is TGTGCCAGCAGTTTATCGTACGGACTAGGTCGCTACGAGCAGTACTTC. Its protein product is CASSLSYGLGRYEQYF.

The V gene is TRBV11-2, the J gene TRBJ2-1; D is tentatively TRBD1 or TRBD2 (5 bases each). CDR3 size: 17 residues. Germline lookup yields CDR1 SGHAT and CDR2 FQNNGV. Trimming stripped 1 base from V and 0 bases from J, with 13 bases between. CDR3 sequence reads: CASSLGLGTISYNEQFF. The CDR3 region has the DNA TGTGCCAGCAGCTTAGGACTGGGGACCATCTCCTACAATGAGCAGTTCTTC.

This clonotype was counted many times. The V gene is TRBV5-5, the J gene TRBJ1-2; 11 nucleotides align to TRBD1. After removal of 3 bases from V and 1 base from J, the junction contained 2 bases not matched to a gene. This CDR3 region has 15 residues. Germline CDR1 is SGHKS and CDR2 is YYEKEE (reference sequence). DNA of the CDR3: TGTGCCAGCAGCTGGACAGGGGGCAATAACTATGGCTACACCTTC. This encodes CASSWTGGNNYGYTF.

This clonotype has at least ten counts. The genes are TRBV13 and TRBJ2-3; D is ambiguous. Trimming cost V 3 bases and J 5 bases, with 6 bases left between them. Per the germline V gene, CDR1 is PRHDT and CDR2 is FYEKMQ (reference sequence). This CDR3 contains 12 residues. The CDR3 spells CASSLVKDTQYF. In nucleotides, the CDR3 is TGTGCCAGCAGCTTGGTCAAAGATACGCAGTATTTT.

The V and J genes are TRBV7-2 and TRBJ1-2; D is possibly TRBD1 (6 bases). Germline V CDR1 and CDR2: SGHTA, FQGNSA. The V end lost 7 bases, the J end lost 5 bases, and 17 bases lay between the germline ends. This CDR3 contains 14 residues. The CDR3 is CASTRTARPYGYTF. CDR3 nucleotide sequence: TGTGCCAGCACCCGGACAGCTCGGCCTTATGGCTACACCTTC.

The chain uses TRBV29-1 and TRBJ2-7; 11 bases align to TRBD2. V shed 6 bases and J 4 bases; nucleotides not matched to a gene: 5. The germline gives CDR1 SQVTM, CDR2 ANQGSEA. The CDR3 totals 13 residues. This CDR3 is CSVSGLAGYEQYF. The CDR3 DNA follows: TGCAGCGTATCAGGACTAGCGGGTTACGAGCAGTACTTC.

The table lists this clonotype with many counts. The gene calls are TRBV6-1 and TRBJ1-6; perhaps TRBD1 as D (5 bases). The germline V gene has CDR1 MNHNS and CDR2 SASEGT. V was trimmed by 4 bases and J by 7 bases, leaving 17 bases between them. CDR3 length: 16 amino acids. The DNA of the CDR3 is TGTGCCAGCAGTGCAGGAGACAGAGCTCGGAATTCACCCCTCCACTTT. Encoded protein: CASSAGDRARNSPLHF.